Listed here is a single TCR beta chain. The V and J ends lost 3 bases and 5 bases, in that order; junction bases with no gene match: 7. The CDR3 spans 15 residues. Germline V gene sequence: CDR1 SGHDT, CDR2 YYEEEE. Profiled with immunoSEQ multiplex PCR; TCRdb holds only in-frame clones, not every one. The sample includes about 400,000 clones, roughly 86% of them seen just once. Recruits, aged about 18 to 95 years, lived in 20 to 30 US areas. The sample belongs to a study of blood T cell repertoires in COVID-19. The rearrangement uses TRBV5-6 and TRBJ1-2; 10 bases line up with TRBD1. This TCR was recovered from a woman aged 40 to 49 with acute COVID-19. Sequencing was carried out using PBMCs or T cells enriched from blood (not recorded which). In nucleotides, the CDR3 is TGTGCCAGCAGCTCCGGGACAGGGGTCATTTATGGCTACACCTTC. Translating gives CASSSGTGVIYGYTF.